This TCR beta chain comes out of a study of regulatory T cells in long-lasting Graves disease. General study results and limits: TRBV28, TRBJ1-2 and TRBJ2-5 emerged as the favored segments in persistent disease. The persistent group shared 2,741 public clonotypes, more than the approximately 930 shared by new patients.

V shed 5 bases, J shed 6 bases, and the junction held 17 bases outside the gene matches. The V gene's germline CDR1 is SGHTA and CDR2 FQGNSA. This CDR3 is built from 19 residues. In building TCR beta libraries, iRepertoire HTBI primers were used together with Arm-PCR of CDR3 regions. The authors' processing: Overall, samples carried approximately 56 TRBV and 14 TRBJ segments. TCRdb re-called the multiplex PCR reads with MiXCR, one entry per CDR3 protein. None of the V and J calls come from the authors' own analysis; TCRdb made them. Here the sample spans approximately 440,000 distinct CDR3 sequences, 23% being singletons. As to time point: persistent/refractory GD, antithyroid drugs over 5 years with positive TRAb. The TCR library was made from RNA that had been extracted from PBMCs in TRIzol. Collection of peripheral blood (about 8.8 milliliters) was done using EDTA tubes. This clonotype came up a few times. Its antigen is unknown.

The source was peripheral blood mononuclear cells (PBMCs), collected when the disease was refractory, from a patient treated with antithyroid drugs. The chain joins TRBV7-2 to TRBJ1-6; 9 positions match TRBD1. This sequence was found in a female donor with Graves disease. The CDR3 loop reads CASSRASIPRDRANSPLHF. CDR3 nucleotides: TGTGCCAGCAGCCGCGCGTCGATACCCCGGGACAGGGCTAATTCACCCCTCCACTTT.